Each of the 21 T cell receptor beta chains below was sequenced from the same sample in a study of shared clonotypes between healthy human individuals. The protocol was immunoSEQ multiplex PCR, while the TCRdb copy is restricted to in-frame clones and leaves out a portion. The table includes 1.6 million or so clones, just under 99% detected once. Sequenced input: naive CD4+ T cells sorted from blood. The subset: CD45RA+ positively selected. The receptors were sampled from a man younger than 45 in good health.

The chain recombines TRBV2 with TRBJ2-5; 9 positions agree with TRBD2. V was pared by 5 bases and J by 2 bases, with 3 bases of the junction left unmatched. Germline CDR1 reads SNHLY; CDR2 reads FYNNEI. CDR3 length equals 14 residues. The CDR3 DNA is TGTGCCAGCAGTCCGACTAGCGGACAAGAGACCCAGTACTTC. It specifies CASSPTSGQETQYF.

This clone occurred once. The genes are TRBV25-1 and TRBJ1-1, with 10 bases lining up with TRBD1. Germline V gene sequence: CDR1 MGHDK, CDR2 SYGVNS. J gave up 7 bases and V 7 bases, and 6 bases lay outside the gene matches. The CDR3 has 13 amino acids. The CDR3 coding sequence is TGTGCCAGCACCCAGACAGGGGGCGGTGAAGCTTTCTTT. It encodes CASTQTGGGEAFF.

This sequence joins TRBV5-1 and TRBJ2-5, with 13 positions matching TRBD2. J gave up 3 bases and V 0 bases, and 8 bases lay outside the gene matches. The germline CDR1 and CDR2 sequences are SGHRS and YFSETQ. The CDR3 spans 18 residues. The CDR3 coding sequence is TGCGCCAGCAGCTTGGCTTTACTAGCGGGAGGGATGGAAGAGACCCAGTACTTC. Its translation: CASSLALLAGGMEETQYF.

The chain recombines TRBV18 with TRBJ2-3, with no clear D. V shed 3 bases and J shed 7 bases, with 17 bases lying between them. Germline CDR1 reads KGHSH; CDR2 reads LQKENI. This CDR3 comprises 15 residues. The CDR3 nucleotides read TGTGCCAGCTCACCTGAAACTGGGGAACGAAATACGCAGTATTTT. Translation gives CASSPETGERNTQYF.

The rearrangement joins TRBV28 to TRBJ1-5; D remains ambiguous. Germline assignment: CDR1 MDHEN and CDR2 SYDVKM. V was clipped by 4 bases and J by 6 bases, with 10 bases between them. The CDR3 sequence is 13 residues long. CDR3 region: CASSYFGSQPQHF. DNA for the CDR3: TGTGCCAGCAGTTATTTTGGGAGTCAGCCCCAGCATTTT.

V usage is TRBV18 and J usage is TRBJ2-1; D may be TRBD1 (5 bases). The CDR3 is 13 amino acids. CDR1 is KGHSH, CDR2 LQKENI, per germline. Trimming removed 3 bases at V and 8 bases at J, with 11 bases between. The CDR3 loop is CASSPAQGHEQFF. The CDR3 bases are TGTGCCAGCTCACCGGCCCAGGGCCATGAGCAGTTCTTC.

V is TRBV7-3 and J is TRBJ2-1; D unresolved. V lost 1 base to trimming and J lost 7 bases, with 8 bases between them. CDR1 and CDR2 (germline): SGHTA, FQGTGA. The CDR3 consists of 13 residues. The CDR3 loop reads CASSLKSLNEQFF. For the CDR3, the DNA is TGTGCCAGCAGCTTAAAATCTTTGAATGAGCAGTTCTTC.

The chain combines TRBV28 with TRBJ2-1; the D gene could be TRBD1 or TRBD2 (6 bases each). From germline, CDR1 is MDHEN and CDR2 SYDVKM. This CDR3 is built from 14 residues. Trimming pared 1 base from V and 9 bases from J, leaving 13 bases between. CDR3 loop: CASSLFGGGGEQFF. For the CDR3, the DNA is TGTGCCAGCAGTTTATTCGGCGGAGGGGGTGAGCAGTTCTTC.

The chain links TRBV11-3 to TRBJ2-1, with 9 positions matching TRBD1. Germline lookup yields CDR1 SGHNT and CDR2 YENEEA. This CDR3 is 16 amino acids long. Unmatched junction bases numbered 9, after V lost 5 bases and J lost 4 bases. The CDR3 DNA is TGTGCCAGCAGCGCTACAGGGGGCACGGGATACAATGAGCAGTTCTTC. Its translation is CASSATGGTGYNEQFF.

This clone has only one observation. This rearrangement joins TRBV7-8 to TRBJ2-2; D gene uncertain. Germline V CDR1 and CDR2: SGHVS, FQNEAQ. V was clipped by 3 bases and J by 0 bases, with 5 bases between them. The CDR3 length is 14 residues. The CDR3 DNA reads as TGTGCCAGCAGCTTTAGATCGAACACCGGGGAGCTGTTTTTT. Amino acids: CASSFRSNTGELFF.

The CDR3 bases are TGCGCCAGCAGCCCGACCGAAGGGAGGGCAGGGGAGCAGTACTTC. Translating it yields CASSPTEGRAGEQYF. V and J are TRBV5-1 and TRBJ2-7; 7 positions match TRBD2. Germline CDR1 is SGHRS and CDR2 is YFSETQ. The CDR3 is made up of 15 amino acids. Unmatched junction bases numbered 14, after V lost 4 bases and J lost 7 bases.

This chain connects TRBV19 to TRBJ2-2; 8 bases are a match to TRBD2. Germline CDR1 is LNHDA and CDR2 is SQIVND (reference sequence). Trimming at V came to 4 bases and at J to 5 bases, leaving 9 bases not matched to a gene. The CDR3 is 16 residues long. The CDR3: CASSTLTGRGTGELFF. CDR3 nucleotides: TGTGCCAGTAGTACCCTGACCGGGAGGGGTACCGGGGAGCTGTTTTTT.

The V call is TRBV5-1, the J call TRBJ1-1, with D uncertain. The CDR3 totals 14 residues. Germline lookup yields CDR1 SGHRS and CDR2 YFSETQ. The germline V and J ends were trimmed by 2 bases and 6 bases, with 14 bases remaining between them. The CDR3 is CASSFGQVRAEAFF. The CDR3 bases are TGCGCCAGCAGCTTTGGCCAGGTTCGTGCTGAAGCTTTCTTT.

This chain connects TRBV7-2 to TRBJ2-6; TRBD1 agrees at 7 bases. Looked up from germline, CDR1 is SGHTA and CDR2 is FQGNSA. CDR3 length equals 17 residues. The V and J ends lost 5 bases and 0 bases, in that order; junction bases with no gene match: 7. The CDR3 region is CASSPRDSISGANVLTF. The CDR3 nucleotides read TGTGCCAGCAGCCCCCGGGACAGCATCTCTGGGGCCAACGTCCTGACTTTC.

The rearrangement joins TRBV7-9 to TRBJ2-2, with 10 bases that match TRBD2. V lost 0 bases to trimming and J lost 4 bases; unmatched junction nucleotides: 2. Germline V gene data show CDR1 as SEHNR and CDR2 as FQNEAQ (reference sequence). The CDR3 length is 16 residues. CDR3 loop: CASSLALAGVTGELFF. In DNA, the CDR3 is TGTGCCAGCAGCTTAGCTCTAGCGGGAGTCACCGGGGAGCTGTTTTTT.

The CDR3 sequence is CASSVLAGGAGDTQYF. The CDR3 coding sequence is TGTGCCAGCAGCGTTTTAGCGGGAGGCGCCGGCGATACGCAGTATTTT. The chain recombines TRBV9 with TRBJ2-3; 10 positions match TRBD2. With V trimmed by 2 bases and J by 6 bases, 9 bases remained unmatched. The CDR3 sequence is 16 residues long. CDR1 is SGDLS and CDR2 is YYNGEE in the germline V gene.

V gene TRBV28 combines with J gene TRBJ1-5; D gene uncertain. Trimming stripped 6 bases from V and 9 bases from J, with 18 bases between. Germline values: CDR1 MDHEN, CDR2 SYDVKM. There are 14 residues in the CDR3. The CDR3 reads CASRHQGGRRPQHF. In DNA, the CDR3 is TGTGCCAGCAGGCATCAAGGCGGGAGAAGGCCCCAGCATTTT. Using reference TRBV28 and TRBJ1-5 for the parts outside the CDR3, the full variable domain is DVKVTQSSRYLVKRTGEKVFLECVQDMDHENMFWYRQDPGLGLRLIYFSYDVKMKEKGDIPEGYSVSREKKERFSLILESASTNQTSMYLCASRHQGGRRPQHFGDGTRLSIL.

The CDR3 loop reads CASSLARLAASTDTQYF. The DNA for the CDR3 is TGTGCCAGCAGCTTAGCCAGACTAGCTGCTAGCACAGATACGCAGTATTTT. The gene calls are TRBV7-2 and TRBJ2-3, with 7 bases aligning to TRBD2. The germline V gene encodes CDR1 SGHTA and CDR2 FQGNSA. V was pared by 0 bases and J by 0 bases, with 6 bases of the junction left unmatched. The CDR3 covers 17 residues.

The genes are TRBV4-1 and TRBJ1-2; the match to TRBD1 covers 9 bases. Trimming at V came to 2 bases and at J to 8 bases, leaving 3 bases not matched to a gene. The germline V gene has CDR1 MGHRA and CDR2 YSYEKL. This CDR3 has 13 residues. The DNA for the CDR3 is TGCGCCAGCAGCCAAACAGGGGGCTGGGGCTACACCTTC. Residues: CASSQTGGWGYTF.

This chain uses TRBV30 with TRBJ1-2; the D is unclear. Trimming shortened V by 0 bases and J by 8 bases, and 10 bases separated the two germline ends. This CDR3 has 12 amino acids. Germline V gene lookup returns CDR1 GTSNPN and CDR2 SVGIG (reference sequence). DNA of the CDR3: TGTGCCTGGAGTGTAGGAGTGGGGGGCTACACCTTC. Translation: CAWSVGVGGYTF.

The chain couples TRBV27 to TRBJ2-1, with 7 bases that match TRBD1. Germline V lookup: CDR1 MNHEY, CDR2 SMNVEV (reference sequence). The trim removed 3 bases at V and 3 bases at J, leaving 17 bases unmatched. The CDR3 is made up of 19 amino acids. CDR3 sequence reads: CASSLRGGRGTQLYNEQFF. CDR3 sequence (DNA): TGTGCCAGCAGTTTGAGAGGGGGCAGGGGGACCCAACTCTACAATGAGCAGTTCTTC.